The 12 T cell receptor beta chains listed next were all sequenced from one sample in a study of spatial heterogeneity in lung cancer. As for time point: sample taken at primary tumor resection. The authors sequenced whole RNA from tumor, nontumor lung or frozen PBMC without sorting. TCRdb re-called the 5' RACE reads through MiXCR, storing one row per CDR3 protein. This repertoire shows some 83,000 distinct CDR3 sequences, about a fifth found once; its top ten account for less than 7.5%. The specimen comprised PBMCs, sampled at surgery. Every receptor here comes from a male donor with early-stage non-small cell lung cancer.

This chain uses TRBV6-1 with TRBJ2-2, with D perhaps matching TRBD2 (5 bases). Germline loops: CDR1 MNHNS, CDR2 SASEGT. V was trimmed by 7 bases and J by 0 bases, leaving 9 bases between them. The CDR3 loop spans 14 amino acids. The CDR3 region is CASNLAANTGELFF. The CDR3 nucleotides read TGTGCCAGCAATCTAGCAGCGAACACCGGGGAGCTGTTTTTT.

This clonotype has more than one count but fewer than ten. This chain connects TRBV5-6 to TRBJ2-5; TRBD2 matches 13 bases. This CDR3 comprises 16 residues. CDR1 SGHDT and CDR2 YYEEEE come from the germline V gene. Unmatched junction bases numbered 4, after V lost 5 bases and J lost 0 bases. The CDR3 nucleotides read TGTGCCAGCAGGTCCGGGACTAGCGGGGACCAAGAGACCCAGTACTTC. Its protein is CASRSGTSGDQETQYF. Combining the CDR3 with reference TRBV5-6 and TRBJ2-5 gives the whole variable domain DAGVTQSPTHLIKTRGQQVTLRCSPKSGHDTVSWYQQALGQGPQFIFQYYEEEERQRGNFPDRFSGHQFPNYSSELNVNALLLGDSALYLCASRSGTSGDQETQYFGPGTRLLVL.

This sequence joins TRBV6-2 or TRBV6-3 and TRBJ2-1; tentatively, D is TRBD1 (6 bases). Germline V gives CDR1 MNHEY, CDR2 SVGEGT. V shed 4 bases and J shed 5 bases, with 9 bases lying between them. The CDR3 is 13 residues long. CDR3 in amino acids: CASSFYRDNEQFF. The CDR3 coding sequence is TGTGCCAGCAGTTTCTACAGGGACAATGAGCAGTTCTTC.

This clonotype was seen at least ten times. The DNA for the CDR3 is TGTGCCACCATCGAGAACAAGAATGAGCAGTTCTTC. Protein sequence: CATIENKNEQFF. V is TRBV24-1 and J is TRBJ2-1, with no clear D. The V end lost 8 bases, the J end lost 7 bases, and 11 bases lay between the germline ends. CDR3 size: 12 residues. Germline values: CDR1 KGHDR, CDR2 SFDVKD.

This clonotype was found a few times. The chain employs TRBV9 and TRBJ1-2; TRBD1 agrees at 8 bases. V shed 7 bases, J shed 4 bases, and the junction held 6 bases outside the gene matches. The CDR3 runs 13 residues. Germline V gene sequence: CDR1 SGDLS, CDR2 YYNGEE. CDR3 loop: CASSSGGFYGYTF. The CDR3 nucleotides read TGTGCCAGCTCCTCAGGGGGCTTCTATGGCTACACCTTC.

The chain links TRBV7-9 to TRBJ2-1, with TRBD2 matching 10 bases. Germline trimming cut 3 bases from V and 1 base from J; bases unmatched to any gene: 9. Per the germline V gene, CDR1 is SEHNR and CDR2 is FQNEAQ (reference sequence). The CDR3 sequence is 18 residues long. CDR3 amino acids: CASSLLAGDGGSYNEQFF. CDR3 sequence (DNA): TGTGCCAGCAGCTTGCTAGCGGGAGATGGAGGATCCTACAATGAGCAGTTCTTC.

The DNA for the CDR3 is TGTGCCAGCAGTTTAGGCGGACTAGCGGATAATGAGCAGTTCTTC. Its protein is CASSLGGLADNEQFF. The rearrangement uses TRBV12-3 or TRBV12-4 and TRBJ2-1, with TRBD2 matching over 10 bases. CDR3 length equals 15 residues. J lost 7 bases, V lost 1 base, and 4 bases had no gene match.

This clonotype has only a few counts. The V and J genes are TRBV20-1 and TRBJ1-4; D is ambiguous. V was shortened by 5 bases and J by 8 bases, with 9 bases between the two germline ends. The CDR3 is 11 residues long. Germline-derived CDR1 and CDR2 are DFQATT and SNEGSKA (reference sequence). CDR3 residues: CSALTREKLFF. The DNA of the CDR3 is TGCAGTGCTCTGACGCGGGAAAAACTGTTTTTT.

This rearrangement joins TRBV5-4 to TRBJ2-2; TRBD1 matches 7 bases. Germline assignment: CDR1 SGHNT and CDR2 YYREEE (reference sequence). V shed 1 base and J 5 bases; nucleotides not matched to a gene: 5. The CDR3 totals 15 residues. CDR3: CASSLSQGKTGELFF. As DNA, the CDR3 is TGTGCCAGCAGCTTGTCACAGGGGAAGACCGGGGAGCTGTTTTTT.

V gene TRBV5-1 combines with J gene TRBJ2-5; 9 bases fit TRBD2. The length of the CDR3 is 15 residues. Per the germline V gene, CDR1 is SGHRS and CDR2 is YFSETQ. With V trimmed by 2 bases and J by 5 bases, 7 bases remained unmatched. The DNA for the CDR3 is TGCGCCAGCAGCTTAAGCGGGAGGAGTGAGGAGACCCAGTACTTC. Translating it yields CASSLSGRSEETQYF. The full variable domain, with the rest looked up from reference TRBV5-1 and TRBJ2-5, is KAGVTQTPRYLIKTRGQQVTLSCSPISGHRSVSWYQQTPGQGLQFLFEYFSETQRNKGNFPGRFSGRQFSNSRSEMNVSTLELGDSALYLCASSLSGRSEETQYFGPGTRLLVL.

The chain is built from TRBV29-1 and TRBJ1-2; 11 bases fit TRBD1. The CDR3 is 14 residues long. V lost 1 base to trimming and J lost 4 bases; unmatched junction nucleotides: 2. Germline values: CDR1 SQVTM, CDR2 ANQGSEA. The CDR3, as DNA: TGCAGCGTTGAAGCCGGGACAGGGGGCTATGGCTACACCTTC. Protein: CSVEAGTGGYGYTF.

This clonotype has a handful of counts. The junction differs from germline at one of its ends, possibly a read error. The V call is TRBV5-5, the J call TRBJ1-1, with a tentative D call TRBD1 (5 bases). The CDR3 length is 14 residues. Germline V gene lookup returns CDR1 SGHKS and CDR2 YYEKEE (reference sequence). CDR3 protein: CASTLTQGGPVAFF. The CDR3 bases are TGTGCCAGCACCTTGACGCAGGGAGGGCCGGTTGCTTTCTTT.